This TCR beta chain was obtained from a study of cytomegalovirus exposure and HLA in healthy donors. Study summary: The roughly 670 first-cohort repertoires shared a platform with the 120 validation repertoires, as reported in a later analysis.

General study points: TCR clusters originating in the first cohort tended to co-occur in the roughly 120 validation repertoires, according to a later analysis. Cytomegalovirus status was reportedly diagnosed by the classifier with high specificity and sensitivity.

A remark on this clone: Its target is not known.

Using immunoSEQ multiplex PCR, the repertoire was profiled, and TCRdb retains in-frame clones only, with some absent. The data contain 150,000 to 200,000 clones, about 83% of them singletons. The germline V gene encodes CDR1 ENHRY and CDR2 SYGVKD. This CDR3 contains 15 residues. V shed 0 bases and J shed 2 bases, with 8 bases lying between them. The J gene is TRBJ1-5, the V gene TRBV10-3; possible D gene TRBD1, 5 bases. The sequence came from a woman aged 18-29 years in good health and CMV-seronegative. Sequenced material: PBMCs. The CDR3 coding sequence is TGTGCCATCAGTGAGTCGCAGGGCCGCAATCAGCCCCAGCATTTT. This sequence encodes CAISESQGRNQPQHF.